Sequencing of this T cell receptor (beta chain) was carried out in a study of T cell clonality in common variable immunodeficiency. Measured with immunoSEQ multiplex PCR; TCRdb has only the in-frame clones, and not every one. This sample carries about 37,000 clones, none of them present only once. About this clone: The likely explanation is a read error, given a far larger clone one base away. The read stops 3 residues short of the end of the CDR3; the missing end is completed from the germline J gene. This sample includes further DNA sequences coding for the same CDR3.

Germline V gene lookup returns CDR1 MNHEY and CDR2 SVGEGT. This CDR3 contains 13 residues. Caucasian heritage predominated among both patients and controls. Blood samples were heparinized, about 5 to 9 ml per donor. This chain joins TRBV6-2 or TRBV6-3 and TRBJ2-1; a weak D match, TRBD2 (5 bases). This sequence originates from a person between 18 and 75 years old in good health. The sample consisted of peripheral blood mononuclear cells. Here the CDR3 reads CASSPRRRNEQFF. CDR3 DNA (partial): TGCGCCAGCAGTCCTAGGAGGCGTAATGAG.